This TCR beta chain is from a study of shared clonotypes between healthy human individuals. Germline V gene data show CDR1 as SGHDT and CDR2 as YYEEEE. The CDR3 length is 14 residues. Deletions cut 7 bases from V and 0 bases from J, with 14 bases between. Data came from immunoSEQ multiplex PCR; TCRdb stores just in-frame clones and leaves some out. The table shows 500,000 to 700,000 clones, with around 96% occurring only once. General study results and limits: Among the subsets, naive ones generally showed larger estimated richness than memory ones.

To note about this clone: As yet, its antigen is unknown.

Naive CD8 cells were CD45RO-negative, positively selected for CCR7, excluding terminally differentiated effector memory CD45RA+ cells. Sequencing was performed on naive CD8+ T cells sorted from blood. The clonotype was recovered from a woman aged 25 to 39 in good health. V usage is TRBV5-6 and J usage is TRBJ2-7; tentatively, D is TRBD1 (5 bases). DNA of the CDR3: TGTGCCAGCCACCCGTTCCAGGGCTCCTACGAGCAGTACTTC. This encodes CASHPFQGSYEQYF.